Described below is a single T cell receptor beta chain sequence and its context. Its antigen is as yet unknown. Measured with immunoSEQ multiplex PCR; TCRdb has only the in-frame clones, and not every one. The table shows about 110,000 clones, with 88% occurring only once. The data were obtained in a study of cytomegalovirus exposure and HLA in healthy donors. From the 120-subject validation cohort, which was separate from the approximately 670-subject first cohort, the donors were drawn. Regarding the study as a whole: Some public TCRs appeared in many individuals, while most sequences were rare. The tendency of first-cohort TCR clusters to co-occur in the roughly 130 validation repertoires emerged from a later analysis. Under in vitro conditions, three CMV-associated chains were confirmed as specific for CMV antigens.

Germline loops: CDR1 SGHTA, CDR2 FQGTGA. Trimming removed 5 bases from V and 8 bases from J, with 27 bases in between. CDR3 length: 17 residues. The origin of this receptor is a woman aged 18-30 years in good health and CMV-seronegative. The genes are TRBV7-3 and TRBJ1-2; D gene ambiguous. Source material: PBMCs. CDR3 sequence reads: CASSPGREASIPSGYTF. CDR3 coding DNA: TGTGCCAGCAGCCCCGGACGGGAAGCTTCCATTCCTAGCGGCTACACCTTC.